This T cell receptor beta chain was identified in a study of graft-versus-host responses after intestinal transplantation. Turning to the study itself: Once they had received anti-thymocyte globulin induction, all recipients took tacrolimus and steroids for about 3 years.

Graft samples were processed, releasing intraepithelial and lamina propria lymphocytes. Generated by immunoSEQ multiplex PCR, the TCRdb table keeps only in-frame clones and is missing some. The table includes around 35,000 clones, around 90% detected once. This CDR3 spans 13 amino acids. The germline CDR1 and CDR2 sequences are SQVTM and ANQGSEA. The V gene lost 5 bases and the J gene lost 1 base, with 10 bases spanning the gap. This TCR came from a human patient who received an intestinal transplant, so some T cells may come from the graft donor. The gene calls are TRBV29-1 and TRBJ2-3; D perhaps matches TRBD1 (6 bases). The input for sequencing was ileum tissue, taken 204 days after intestinal transplant. This CDR3 reads CSVQGGGTDTQYF. The CDR3 nucleotides read TGCAGCGTTCAAGGGGGAGGCACAGATACGCAGTATTTT.